These T cell receptor beta chains were read from a single sample in a study of blood T cell repertoires in COVID-19. The method was immunoSEQ multiplex PCR; TCRdb's version includes in-frame clones alone and lacks a portion of them. The table shows approximately 67,000 clones, with around 90% occurring only once. The sequenced sample consisted of peripheral blood. The receptors were sampled from a human donor in a cohort sampled during active COVID-19. The CDR3 runs from the conserved cysteine through the conserved F or W. The D gene is left open where the match is weak. Clone size is not always given. Where it is, it says once, few, many or a class for expanded clones.

v_call,clone_size,d_call,j_call,cdr3_nt,cdr3_aa
TRBV10-1,-,-,TRBJ1-1,TGCGCCAGCAGTGTTAGACGGACATTGAACACTGAAGCTTTCTTT,CASSVRRTLNTEAFF
TRBV15,-,TRBD1,TRBJ1-6,TGTGCCACCAGCAGGGGCGCCGGGACAGGGAATTCACCCCTCCACTTT,CATSRGAGTGNSPLHF
TRBV18,-,TRBD1,TRBJ1-6,TGTGCCAGCTCCCCCCAGGGGGGAGAGAATTCACCCCTCCACTTT,CASSPQGGENSPLHF
TRBV4-3,-,-,TRBJ1-2,TGCGCCAGCAGCCAAGGCGAGGCAGCCTATGGCTACACCTTC,CASSQGEAAYGYTF
TRBV11-2,-,TRBD1,TRBJ2-7,TGTGCCAGCAGCGGGGGGCGGACAGGGGGCGGGCAGTACTTC,CASSGGRTGGGQYF
TRBV4-3,-,-,TRBJ2-5,TGCGCCAGCAGCCTAGGGGGAGATGGGGAGACCCAGTACTTC,CASSLGGDGETQYF
TRBV5-1,-,TRBD2,TRBJ2-2,TGCGCCAGCAGCTTGGTCGGGACTAGCCGGGTCACCGGGGAGCTGTTTTTT,CASSLVGTSRVTGELFF
TRBV15,-,-,TRBJ2-7,TGTGCCACCAGCAGAGATCGGAGGGAGCAGTACTTC,CATSRDRREQYF
TRBV5-4,-,-,TRBJ2-7,TGTGCCAGCAGCCCGGGTGGAAACGCAATCACCTACGAGCAGTACTTC,CASSPGGNAITYEQYF
TRBV7-9,-,TRBD1,TRBJ2-5,TGTGCCAGCAGCCACAGGGACAGGTGGTACCAAGAGACCCAGTACTTC,CASSHRDRWYQETQYF
TRBV19,-,-,TRBJ1-5,TGTGCCAGTAACTCGCCAGGGTTGGGGCCCCAGCATTTT,CASNSPGLGPQHF
TRBV2,-,-,TRBJ2-2,TGTGCCAGCACCAAGGGGCTGAACACCGGGGAGCTGTTTTTT,CASTKGLNTGELFF
TRBV28,-,-,TRBJ1-5,TGTGCCAGCAGTTTATGGAGCAAACCGAGCAATCAGCCCCAGCATTTT,CASSLWSKPSNQPQHF
TRBV2,-,TRBD2,TRBJ2-7,TGTGCCAGCAGCCTCTGGGACACCCGGACTAGCGGGGGAGCGCACGAGCAGTACTTC,CASSLWDTRTSGGAHEQYF
TRBV19,-,TRBD1,TRBJ1-2,TGTGCCAGTTCCGGGACAGGGGGCGGCTATGGCTACACCTTC,CASSGTGGGYGYTF
TRBV27,-,-,TRBJ1-1,TGTGCCAGCAGTTTATCGCATGCAGGGGTGAACACTGAAGCTTTCTTT,CASSLSHAGVNTEAFF
TRBV5-1,-,-,TRBJ1-1,TGCGCCAGCAGCTTGGGCGGGGGGAACACTGAAGCTTTCTTT,CASSLGGGNTEAFF
TRBV28,-,TRBD2,TRBJ2-3,TGTGCCAGCAAATATAGCGGGGGGGCAGGAGATACGCAGTATTTT,CASKYSGGAGDTQYF
TRBV2,-,-,TRBJ1-1,TGTGCCAGCAGGCCTGGGGGGGGTGTGCCTGAAGCTTTCTTT,CASRPGGGVPEAFF
TRBV15,-,-,TRBJ1-1,TGTGCCACCGTAAAGGGAGTGAACACTGAAGCTTTCTTT,CATVKGVNTEAFF
TRBV28,-,TRBD2,TRBJ2-7,TGTGCCAGCAGGGAGGCGGGAGGGTACGAGCAGTACTTC,CASREAGGYEQYF
TRBV5-1,-,-,TRBJ2-7,TGCGCCAGCAGCTCCTTTGGGCAGAGCTTCTACGAGCAGTACTTC,CASSSFGQSFYEQYF
TRBV11-2,few,TRBD1,TRBJ1-2,TGTGCCAGCAGCTTGCAGACAGGGAAGGACTATGGCTACACCTTC,CASSLQTGKDYGYTF
TRBV7-3,-,TRBD1,TRBJ2-2,TGTGCCAGCAGCTTAAGCCAGGGGGCCCCCGGGGAGCTGTTTTTT,CASSLSQGAPGELFF
TRBV24-1,-,TRBD2,TRBJ2-2,TGTGCCACCAGTGATTTGACAGCGGGGAGTGTAGGGGAGCTGTTTTTT,CATSDLTAGSVGELFF
TRBV5-1,-,TRBD1,TRBJ2-7,TGCGCCAGCAGCCTAGGACAGGGGACGGGTACCGTCTACGAGCAGTACTTC,CASSLGQGTGTVYEQYF
TRBV5-4,-,-,TRBJ2-2,TGTGCCAGCAGCTTGGGTGGGGTGGGGCTGAACACCGGGGAGCTGTTTTTT,CASSLGGVGLNTGELFF
TRBV12-5,-,-,TRBJ1-1,TGTGCTAGTGGTTCGGGGGGGCGGACGGGCAGGGGTACTGAAGCTTTCTTT,CASGSGGRTGRGTEAFF
TRBV10-3,-,TRBD2,TRBJ2-2,TGTGCCATCAGCAGGCCCGGGGGGACCGGGGAGCTGTTTTTT,CAISRPGGTGELFF
TRBV19,-,-,TRBJ1-3,TGTGCCAGTAGGATGGGCGTGGGGCGCGGAAACACCATATATTTT,CASRMGVGRGNTIYF
TRBV25-1,-,TRBD1,TRBJ2-2,TGTGCCAGCAGTGAATCTTTTAGGACAGGGGGCAACACCGGGGAGCTGTTTTTT,CASSESFRTGGNTGELFF
TRBV18,-,TRBD1,TRBJ2-6,TGTGCCAGCTCACCAGTTTACAGGGGCGCTGGGGCCAACGTCCTGACTTTC,CASSPVYRGAGANVLTF
TRBV18,once,TRBD2,TRBJ2-5,TGTGCCAGCTCTCGGTATAGCGGGGACCAAGAGACCCAGTACTTC,CASSRYSGDQETQYF
TRBV27,-,TRBD1,TRBJ1-1,TGTGCCAGCAGCTTAAAGAGGGACAGAGAAGCTTTCTTT,CASSLKRDREAFF
TRBV5-6,-,-,TRBJ2-3,TGTGCCAGCAGCTTGGCTAGCTCGGATACGCAGTATTTT,CASSLASSDTQYF
TRBV6-6,-,-,TRBJ2-5,TGTGCCAGCAGTTACTCTTGGGCGTCCCAAGAGACCCAGTACTTC,CASSYSWASQETQYF
TRBV5-6,once,TRBD1,TRBJ2-7,TGTGCCAGCAGTTCAGGGGGAAACTACGAGCAGTACTTC,CASSSGGNYEQYF